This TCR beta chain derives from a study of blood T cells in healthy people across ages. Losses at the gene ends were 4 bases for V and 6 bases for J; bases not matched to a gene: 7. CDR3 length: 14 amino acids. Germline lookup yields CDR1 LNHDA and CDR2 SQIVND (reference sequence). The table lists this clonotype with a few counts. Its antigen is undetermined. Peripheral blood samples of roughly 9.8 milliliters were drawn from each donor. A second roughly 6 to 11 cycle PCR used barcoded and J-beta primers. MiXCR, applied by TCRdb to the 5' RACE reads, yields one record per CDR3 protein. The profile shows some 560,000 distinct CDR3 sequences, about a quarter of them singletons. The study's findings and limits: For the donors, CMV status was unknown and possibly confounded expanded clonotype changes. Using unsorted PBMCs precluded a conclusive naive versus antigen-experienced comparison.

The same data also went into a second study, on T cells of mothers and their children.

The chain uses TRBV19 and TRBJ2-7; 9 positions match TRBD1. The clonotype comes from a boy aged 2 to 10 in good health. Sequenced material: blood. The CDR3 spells CASSRTGALFEQYF. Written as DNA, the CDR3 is TGTGCCAGTAGTAGGACAGGGGCCCTCTTCGAGCAGTACTTC.